This T cell receptor (beta chain) came from a study of T cell responses to AZD1222 COVID-19 vaccine. The study's findings and limits: Among the donors, most were white British and more were female, and clonal diversity was possibly underestimated. Seropositive at baseline were only a handful of AZD1222 recipients. Sampled repertoires all dated from after the peak T cell response. Spike-specific TCR repertoires showed rising breadth and depth after two AZD1222 doses.

TCRdb keeps only in-frame clones here, not all; method: immunoSEQ multiplex PCR. The data show around 140,000 clones, 75% to 90% seen once. The CDR3 spans 15 residues. Germline CDR1 SGDLS, CDR2 YYNGEE. V lost 0 bases to trimming and J lost 2 bases, with 11 bases between them. For this clone: Its antigen is as yet unknown.

The sample was peripheral blood, taken on day 0 of AZD1222 vaccination. The chain combines TRBV9 with TRBJ1-1; no reliable D call. The clonotype originates from an adult in good health. This chain's CDR3 is CASSVAPRRNTEAFF. CDR3 bases: TGTGCCAGCAGCGTAGCACCCAGGCGAAACACTGAAGCTTTCTTT.